The clone carrying this T cell receptor beta chain is a singleton in its sample. The germline V gene encodes CDR1 SGHDN and CDR2 FVKESK. Trimming took 3 bases from V and 4 from J, leaving 15 bases between them. This CDR3 is built from 15 residues. Using immunoSEQ multiplex PCR, the repertoire was profiled, and TCRdb retains in-frame clones only, with some absent. The table lists tens of thousands of clones, over 75% of them singletons. The data were taken from a study of control samples from healthy donors and cancer patients. Material: blood. This clonotype was sampled from a man in his fifties or sixties in good health. This chain links TRBV14 with TRBJ1-2; D unresolved. The DNA for the CDR3 is TGTGCCAGCAGCCAGAAGAGGGTAGTGGGCTATGGCTACACCTTC. This encodes CASSQKRVVGYGYTF.